This T cell receptor (beta chain) was sequenced during a study of cytomegalovirus exposure and HLA in healthy donors. To note about this clone: Antigen: not known.

Study-level findings and limits: TCR beta chains numbering more than 150 were designated cytomegalovirus-associated. For TCR beta chains, V- and J-gene trimming was later linked to a missense DCLRE1C variant.

PCR amplification relied on 60 Vbeta primers (plus 13 Jbeta primers). Assay used: immunoSEQ multiplex PCR; TCRdb lists only in-frame clones, some missing. The sample lists around 120,000 clones, roughly four fifths occurring once. The receptor comes from a woman aged 40 to 50 in good health and CMV-seropositive. The specimen was PBMCs.

The CDR3 loop is CASSLAGVEGTEAFF. DNA of the CDR3: TGTGCCAGCAGCTTAGCTGGGGTGGAGGGCACTGAAGCTTTCTTT. The chain couples TRBV7-9 to TRBJ1-1; D gene uncertain. Trimming shortened V by 0 bases and J by 4 bases, and 12 bases separated the two germline ends. Germline CDR1 and CDR2: SEHNR and FQNEAQ (reference sequence). CDR3 size: 15 residues.